The 29 T cell receptor beta chains presented below share a single source sample, sequenced in a study of patients and donors after allogeneic stem cell transplantation (TCRdb year 2020). Library preparation used RT-PCR. The data were produced on a NextSeq 550. TCRdb reanalyzed the raw reads on its own, using fastp at Q25 for trimming and MiXCR for clone calling, and kept in-frame beta chains. Rows with a matching CDR3 protein are joined into one entry that keeps the most common DNA and genes. In all, the sample holds about a million distinct CDR3 sequences, and about a sixth of those were seen once. The ten largest clones capture under 6.5% of the sample. The source material was blood, either unsorted or a sorted T cell fraction (not recorded which). These receptor sequences come from a human donor who was either an allogeneic HSCT recipient or a stem cell or donor lymphocyte infusion donor (not recorded which). It is not recorded whose cells these are; they may come from a transplant donor.

This rearrangement joins TRBV30 to TRBJ2-7; a possible D gene is TRBD1 (7 bases). Between the trimmed V and J ends, which lost 8 bases and 9 bases, there was a span of 23 bases. CDR3 length equals 13 residues. CDR1 and CDR2 (germline): GTSNPN, SVGIG (reference sequence). CDR3 coding DNA: TGTGCCACGGCGGGACAGACTCCTACGAGGCAGTACTTC. Protein product: CATAGQTPTRQYF.

The chain has TRBV20-1 and TRBJ2-6; 7 bases match TRBD1. Germline CDR1 reads DFQATT; CDR2 reads SNEGSKA (reference sequence). This CDR3 contains 14 residues. After removal of 5 bases from V and 0 bases from J, the junction contained 1 base not matched to a gene. The chain's CDR3 is CSAWDSSGANVLTF. The CDR3 DNA sequence: TGCAGTGCTTGGGACAGCTCTGGGGCCAACGTCCTGACTTTC.

On this clonotype: An end of the junction does not agree with germline; a read error may underlie this. The chain uses TRBV20-1 and TRBJ2-7; 7 bases match TRBD2. The CDR3 is made up of 15 amino acids. Germline values: CDR1 DFQATT, CDR2 SNEGSKA (reference sequence). The DNA of the CDR3 is TGCAGTGCTAGAAACCGGGGGGACCCTTTCTACGAGCAGCACTTC. Protein: CSARNRGDPFYEQHF.

This rearrangement joins TRBV20-1 to TRBJ2-7; 15 nucleotides match TRBD2. CDR1 DFQATT and CDR2 SNEGSKA come from the germline V gene (reference sequence). The CDR3 is made up of 15 amino acids. V dropped 5 bases and J dropped 2; count of bases not matched to a gene: 4. The CDR3 nucleotides read TGCAGTGCTGGACTAGCGGGAGGGATAACCTACGAGCAGTACTTC. Amino acid sequence: CSAGLAGGITYEQYF.

This clonotype appeared a few times. The V gene is TRBV3-1, the J gene TRBJ1-4; TRBD1 is a possible D gene (6 bases). This CDR3 has 16 amino acids. The germline V gene encodes CDR1 LGHDT and CDR2 YNNKEL (reference sequence). Between the trimmed V and J ends, which lost 5 bases and 6 bases, there was a span of 19 bases. CDR3 in amino acids: CASSSRVEGVDEKLFF. Written as DNA, the CDR3 is TGTGCCAGCAGCTCGAGAGTGGAGGGGGTCGATGAAAAACTGTTTTTT.

In its sample, this clonotype was seen a few times. The chain has TRBV12-3 or TRBV12-4 and TRBJ1-1; a weak D match, TRBD1 (6 bases). The CDR3 is 14 amino acids. V lost 7 bases to trimming and J lost 0 bases, with 12 bases between them. CDR3 protein: CASNGGQMNTEAFF. In nucleotides, the CDR3 is TGTGCCAGCAACGGTGGACAGATGAACACTGAAGCTTTCTTT.

This clonotype has at least ten counts. This chain uses TRBV29-1 with TRBJ1-2; D remains unclear. Trimming took off 0 bases at V and 0 bases at J, with 8 bases between the two ends. CDR1 is SQVTM and CDR2 is ANQGSEA in the germline V gene. The CDR3 is 14 residues long. The CDR3 nucleotides are TGCAGCGTTGAAGACCGCGAGACTAACTATGGCTACACCTTC. Protein product: CSVEDRETNYGYTF.

This clonotype was seen many times. This chain joins TRBV5-1 and TRBJ2-7, with no clear D. The germline CDR1 and CDR2 sequences are SGHRS and YFSETQ. This CDR3 is built from 16 residues. V dropped 2 bases and J dropped 3 bases, with 18 bases sitting between them. The CDR3 DNA is TGCGCCAGCAGCTTAACACCATCGGATTACCTCTACGAGCAGTACTTC. Translated: CASSLTPSDYLYEQYF. The full variable domain, with the rest looked up from reference TRBV5-1 and TRBJ2-7, is KAGVTQTPRYLIKTRGQQVTLSCSPISGHRSVSWYQQTPGQGLQFLFEYFSETQRNKGNFPGRFSGRQFSNSRSEMNVSTLELGDSALYLCASSLTPSDYLYEQYFGPGTRLTVT.

This clonotype showed up just a few times. The chain has TRBV4-1 and TRBJ2-3; no firm D call. The CDR3 consists of 18 residues. Germline V lookup: CDR1 MGHRA, CDR2 YSYEKL. The V gene lost 0 bases and the J gene lost 2 bases, with 18 bases spanning the gap. CDR3 residues: CASSQESLRHGLTDTQYF. The CDR3 DNA is TGCGCCAGCAGCCAAGAGAGCCTCCGGCACGGCCTCACAGATACGCAGTATTTT.

The gene calls are TRBV6-1 and TRBJ2-5; TRBD1 or TRBD2 may be the D gene (6 bases each). This CDR3 spans 15 amino acids. Germline CDR1 is MNHNS and CDR2 is SASEGT. Trimming cost V 5 bases and J 7 bases, with 20 bases left between them. The CDR3 region has the DNA TGTGCCAGCAGTCCCCCGGGGGCGGCCTTAGGGACCCAGTACTTC. Its protein is CASSPPGAALGTQYF.

This clonotype has only a few counts. This chain uses TRBV7-9 with TRBJ1-2; D is possibly TRBD1 (6 bases). The CDR3 covers 15 residues. V was clipped by 5 bases and J by 4 bases, with 17 bases between them. The germline V gene encodes CDR1 SEHNR and CDR2 FQNEAQ (reference sequence). CDR3 in amino acids: CASSPGAYPSYGYTF. DNA for the CDR3: TGTGCCAGCAGCCCAGGGGCGTACCCCTCCTATGGCTACACCTTC.

This rearrangement joins TRBV2 to TRBJ1-1; 7 positions agree with TRBD1. Germline CDR1 and CDR2: SNHLY and FYNNEI. The CDR3 is made up of 14 amino acids. V lost 4 bases and J lost 6; bases outside the gene matches: 8. The CDR3 region is CASSVQGQRAEAFF. The CDR3 bases are TGTGCCAGCAGTGTACAGGGGCAGAGGGCTGAAGCTTTCTTT. Full variable domain (outside the CDR3, taken from reference TRBV2 and TRBJ1-1): EPEVTQTPSHQVTQMGQEVILRCVPISNHLYFYWYRQILGQKVEFLVSFYNNEISEKSEIFDDQFSVERPDGSNFTLKIRSTKLEDSAMYFCASSVQGQRAEAFFGQGTRLTVV.

The rearrangement links TRBV6-1 to TRBJ2-1, with TRBD2 as a possible D gene (7 bases). The V and J ends lost 7 bases and 7 bases respectively, with 17 bases between them. CDR3 length equals 14 residues. From germline, CDR1 is MNHNS and CDR2 SASEGT. The CDR3 loop reads CASTAAGAGNEQFF. The CDR3 nucleotides read TGTGCCAGCACGGCGGCGGGGGCAGGGAATGAGCAGTTCTTC.

This chain links TRBV5-1 with TRBJ2-1, with 8 bases aligning to TRBD2. Germline trimming cut 0 bases from V and 8 bases from J; bases unmatched to any gene: 7. There are 15 residues in the CDR3. Germline V CDR1 and CDR2: SGHRS, YFSETQ. The CDR3 region has the DNA TGCGCCAGCAGCTTGGTGTCGGGAGGGCCTTATGAGCAGTTCTTC. Translated: CASSLVSGGPYEQFF.

This clonotype was recorded a few times. V and J are TRBV25-1 and TRBJ2-5; TRBD2 agrees at 9 bases. V trimming: 8 bases; J trimming: 5 bases; junction bases outside the gene matches: 9. Germline CDR1 MGHDK, CDR2 SYGVNS. The CDR3 spans 14 residues. In DNA form, the CDR3 reads TGTGCCAGCGCTCGAGCGGGGGGTAGGGAGACCCAGTACTTC. This sequence encodes CASARAGGRETQYF.

The V call is TRBV21-1, the J call TRBJ1-5. TRBV21-1 is recorded as a pseudogene. The CDR3 spans 17 residues. The CDR3 loop reads CASSKRRVAAPNQPQHF. DNA for the CDR3: TGTGCCAGCAGCAAAAGGAGGGTGGCTGCTCCCAATCAGCCCCAGCATTTT.

The V and J genes are TRBV20-1 and TRBJ2-5, with a possible D match to TRBD1 (5 bases). V was clipped by 1 base and J by 4 bases, with 16 bases between them. CDR1 is DFQATT and CDR2 is SNEGSKA in the germline V gene (reference sequence). The CDR3 length is 15 residues. The CDR3 DNA reads TGCAGTGCTAGAGTTAAGGGGTGGGTACGAGAGACCCAGTACTTC. Protein sequence: CSARVKGWVRETQYF.

This clonotype was detected a few times. The CDR3 coding sequence is TGCGCCAGCAGCCCACGGACTAGCGGCCTCCAAAACATTCAGTACTTC. This gives the protein CASSPRTSGLQNIQYF. The chain has TRBV5-1 and TRBJ2-4; TRBD2 agrees at 10 bases. This CDR3 has 16 residues. Germline lookup yields CDR1 SGHRS and CDR2 YFSETQ. V lost 4 bases, J lost 5 bases, and 9 bases stayed unmatched.

This clonotype was seen only a few times. The chain recombines TRBV5-1 with TRBJ1-2; D may be TRBD1 (6 bases). The CDR3 runs to 14 residues. CDR1 is SGHRS and CDR2 is YFSETQ in the germline V gene. The V gene lost 4 bases and the J gene lost 8 bases, with 18 bases spanning the gap. The CDR3 DNA follows: TGCGCCAGCAGCCCTGAACAGGGAGGCCTGGGCTACACCTTC. Its translation is CASSPEQGGLGYTF.

The V call is TRBV20-1, the J call TRBJ1-1, with unresolved D. The CDR3 extends over 13 amino acids. The V end lost 1 base, the J end lost 1 base, and 7 bases lay between the germline ends. Germline V lookup: CDR1 DFQATT, CDR2 SNEGSKA (reference sequence). In nucleotides, the CDR3 is TGCAGTGCTAGAGGACCAGGGAACACTGAAGCTTTCTTT. Residues: CSARGPGNTEAFF.

This clonotype appeared a few times. The gene calls are TRBV13 and TRBJ2-1, with 7 bases aligning to TRBD2. The V gene's germline CDR1 is PRHDT and CDR2 FYEKMQ (reference sequence). The CDR3 is 18 residues long. The V segment lost 2 bases and the J segment 10 bases; nucleotides outside the gene matches: 20. The CDR3, as DNA: TGTGCCAGCAGCTTAAAGGTGGGACTATACTTTTTAAATTTCGAGCAGTTCTTC. Translation gives CASSLKVGLYFLNFEQFF.

This clonotype was observed a handful of times. The rearrangement joins TRBV12-3 or TRBV12-4 to TRBJ1-5; no reliable D call. The V and J ends lost 5 bases and 5 bases respectively, with 16 bases between them. This CDR3 is built from 15 residues. The CDR3 sequence: CASSTAVGYDQPQHF. The CDR3 DNA sequence: TGTGCCAGCAGTACAGCGGTAGGCTATGATCAGCCCCAGCATTTT.

V usage is TRBV2 and J usage is TRBJ2-7; 10 bases are shared with TRBD1. Germline values: CDR1 SNHLY, CDR2 FYNNEI. CDR3 length equals 14 residues. V gave up 6 bases and J gave up 6 bases; unmatched junction bases: 8. The CDR3 nucleotides are TGTGCCAGCAGCCGGACAGGGGGACGGGGCGAGCAGTACTTC. It codes for CASSRTGGRGEQYF.

The chain recombines TRBV12-3 or TRBV12-4 with TRBJ2-5; possibly TRBD1 or TRBD2 for D (6 bases each). Trimming took 6 bases from V and 5 from J, leaving 19 bases between them. This CDR3 has 15 amino acids. CDR3 protein: CASSFGSGAGETQYF. For the CDR3, the DNA is TGTGCCAGCAGCTTCGGGTCGGGGGCAGGGGAGACCCAGTACTTC.

The rearrangement joins TRBV20-1 to TRBJ2-7; TRBD2 is a possible D gene (6 bases). Germline loops: CDR1 DFQATT, CDR2 SNEGSKA (reference sequence). The CDR3 has 15 amino acids. V was cut by 1 base and J by 7 bases, with 20 bases left in between. The CDR3 DNA reads as TGCAGTGCTAGAGGCCCCTTGGGGGAGGAAGGAGAGCAGTACTTC. Its translation: CSARGPLGEEGEQYF.

The rearrangement links TRBV7-8 to TRBJ2-3; no reliable D call. CDR3 size: 15 residues. Germline CDR1 SGHVS, CDR2 FQNEAQ. V was cut by 1 base and J by 6 bases, with 14 bases left in between. The chain's CDR3 is CASSLDGSPSDTQYF. In nucleotides, the CDR3 is TGTGCCAGCAGCTTAGATGGGTCCCCCTCGGATACGCAGTATTTT. The full variable domain, in which reference TRBV7-8 and TRBJ2-3 provide the parts outside the CDR3, is GAGVSQSPRYKVAKRGQDVALRCDPISGHVSLFWYQQALGQGPEFLTYFQNEAQLDKSGLPSDRFFAERPEGSVSTLKIQRTQQEDSAVYLCASSLDGSPSDTQYFGPGTRLTVL.

The chain couples TRBV12-3 or TRBV12-4 to TRBJ1-4; D not resolved. This CDR3 has 13 amino acids. The V gene lost 8 bases and the J gene lost 5 bases, with 12 bases spanning the gap. In nucleotides, the CDR3 is TGTGCCAGCTCCACGATGGGAAATGAAAAACTGTTTTTT. This gives the protein CASSTMGNEKLFF.

J is TRBJ1-2 and V is TRBV6-1; D may be TRBD1 (6 bases). Trimming cost V 9 bases and J 4 bases, with 15 bases left between them. This CDR3 has 13 residues. Germline V gene lookup returns CDR1 MNHNS and CDR2 SASEGT. CDR3: CASLGGPGYGYTF. As DNA, the CDR3 is TGTGCCAGTCTTGGGGGGCCAGGCTATGGCTACACCTTC.

This clonotype was recorded once. As the CDR3 is not closed by the conserved phenylalanine or tryptophan, this likely results from a read error. J is TRBJ1-1 and V is TRBV27, with D perhaps matching TRBD1 (5 bases). Germline V gene sequence: CDR1 MNHEY, CDR2 SMNVEV (reference sequence). The length of the CDR3 is 13 residues. V lost 5 bases and J 5 bases, leaving 12 bases between the germline ends. As DNA, the CDR3 is TGTGCCAGCAGTCCCGGGACGTCGACTGAAGCTTTCCTT. It translates to CASSPGTSTEAFL.